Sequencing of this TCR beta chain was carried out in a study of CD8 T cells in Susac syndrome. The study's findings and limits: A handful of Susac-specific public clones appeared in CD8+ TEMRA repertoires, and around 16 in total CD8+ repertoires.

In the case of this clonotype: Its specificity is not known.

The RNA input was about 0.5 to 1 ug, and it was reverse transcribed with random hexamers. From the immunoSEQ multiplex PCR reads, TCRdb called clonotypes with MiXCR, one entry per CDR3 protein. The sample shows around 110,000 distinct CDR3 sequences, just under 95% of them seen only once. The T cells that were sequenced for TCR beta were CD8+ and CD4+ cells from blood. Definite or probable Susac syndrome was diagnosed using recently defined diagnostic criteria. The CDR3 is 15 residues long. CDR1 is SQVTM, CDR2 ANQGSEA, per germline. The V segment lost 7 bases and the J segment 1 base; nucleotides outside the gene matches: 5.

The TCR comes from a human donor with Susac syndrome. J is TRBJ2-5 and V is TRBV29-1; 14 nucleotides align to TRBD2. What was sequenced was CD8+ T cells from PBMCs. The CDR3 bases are TGCAGCGGCGGGACTAGCGGGGGTACCCAAGAGACCCAGTACTTC. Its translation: CSGGTSGGTQETQYF.